The T cell receptor beta chain under discussion was sequenced for a study of blood T cell repertoires in COVID-19. TCRdb's table, derived via immunoSEQ multiplex PCR, lists solely in-frame clones and lacks some. The sample records nearly 350,000 clones, over 80% being singletons. The CDR3 spans 14 residues. Germline values: CDR1 MNHEY, CDR2 SVGAGI. The ends were cut back, 5 bases at V and 4 bases at J, with 14 bases in the middle. Sequenced input: peripheral blood. The rearrangement uses TRBV6-5 and TRBJ1-1; D is undetermined. The sequence was collected from a woman aged 50 to 60 with COVID-19, enrolled during active disease. CDR3 loop: CASSRLDASTEAFF. The CDR3 nucleotides read TGTGCCAGCAGTAGACTCGACGCGAGCACTGAAGCTTTCTTT.